This is a list of T cell receptor beta chains from one sample in a study of CD8 T cells in Susac syndrome. MiXCR was run by TCRdb on the immunoSEQ multiplex PCR reads, yielding one entry per CDR3 protein. The sample contains some 150,000 distinct CDR3 sequences, 85% to 95% of which appear only once. The sequencing sample was made of CD8+ T cells from PBMCs. All receptors derive from a human donor in good health. Both conserved end residues are part of each CDR3. A D gene is named only where the DNA matches it firmly. Clone size is not always given. Where it is, it says once, few, many or a class for expanded clones.

TRBJ2-1 | . | TRBV24-1 | . | 12 | TGTGCCACCAGATCAGGGGTGGGTGAGCAGTTCTTC | CATRSGVGEQFF
TRBJ2-7 | once | TRBV3-1 | . | 12 | TGTGCCAGCAGCCAAGATTTTAGCGAGCAGTACTTC | CASSQDFSEQYF
TRBJ1-5 | . | TRBV29-1 | . | 11 | TGCAGCGTTGGGGGGGATCAGCCCCAGCATTTT | CSVGGDQPQHF
TRBJ1-1 | few | TRBV29-1 | TRBD1 | 13 | TGCAGCGTTCTGACAGGGAGGAACACTGAAGCTTTCTTT | CSVLTGRNTEAFF
TRBJ2-7 | . | TRBV27 | . | 15 | TGTGCCAGCAGTTTCGGGCAACCCGGCTCCTACGAGCAGTACTTC | CASSFGQPGSYEQYF
TRBJ1-5 | . | TRBV28 | . | 14 | TGTGCCAGCAGTTTTTCGACGGACGCACAGCCCCAGCATTTT | CASSFSTDAQPQHF
TRBJ1-4 | . | TRBV9 | . | 15 | TGTGCCAGCAGCGTATCAGGGACGGGGGATGAAAAACTGTTTTTT | CASSVSGTGDEKLFF
TRBJ1-2 | . | TRBV24-1 | . | 12 | TGTGCCACCAGTGATTTCTACTATGGCTACACCTTC | CATSDFYYGYTF
TRBJ2-3 | . | TRBV15 | . | 12 | TGTGCCACCAGCAGAGGATTAGATACGCAGTATTTT | CATSRGLDTQYF
TRBJ2-5 | . | TRBV7-9 | . | 14 | TGTGCCAGCAGCCTAACCGGGACTCAAGAGACCCAGTACTTC | CASSLTGTQETQYF
TRBJ2-1 | . | TRBV9 | . | 14 | TGTGCCAGCACCCCCCGACTAGTTGGCGATGAGCAGTTCTTC | CASTPRLVGDEQFF
TRBJ1-1 | . | TRBV19 | . | 15 | TGTGCCAGTAAGTGGGCCACGGGAATGAACACTGAAGCTTTCTTT | CASKWATGMNTEAFF
TRBJ2-1 | . | TRBV15 | . | 16 | TGTGCCACCAGCAGAGATGGGGCAGATCGGTATGATGAGCAGTTCTTC | CATSRDGADRYDEQFF
TRBJ2-2 | . | TRBV30 | . | 12 | TGTGCCTGGAGTAGGGCTTCCGGGGAGCTGTTTTTT | CAWSRASGELFF
TRBJ2-2 | . | TRBV6-1 | TRBD2 | 16 | TGTGCCAGCAGTACAACAAGCGGGAGTATCACCGGGGAGCTGTTTTTT | CASSTTSGSITGELFF
TRBJ2-7 | . | TRBV29-1 | . | 16 | TGCAGCGTTACCCATGGTCGGACACAAAGCTCCTACGAGCAGTACTTC | CSVTHGRTQSSYEQYF
TRBJ1-1 | . | TRBV9 | . | 14 | TGTGCCAGCAGCGTAGTAGAGACGGACACTGAAGCTTTCTTT | CASSVVETDTEAFF
TRBJ2-7 | . | TRBV20-1 | TRBD2 | 16 | TGCAGTGCTCGCACCTCAGGACTAGCGGGGATCTACGAGCAGTACTTC | CSARTSGLAGIYEQYF
TRBJ1-2 | . | TRBV25-1 | . | 11 | TGTGCCAGCAGTGAAGTTTGGGGCTACACCTTC | CASSEVWGYTF
TRBJ2-5 | . | TRBV20-1 | . | 14 | TGCAGTGCTAGAGATCCAGGCTCCGTGGAGACCCAGTACTTC | CSARDPGSVETQYF
TRBJ2-7 | . | TRBV29-1 | TRBD2 | 12 | TGCAGCGTTGAGGGGACTAGCTTGGAGCAGTACTTC | CSVEGTSLEQYF
TRBJ1-2 | . | TRBV12-3/TRBV12-4 | . | 12 | TGTGCCAGCCGGAGCATCCTCTATGGCTACACCTTC | CASRSILYGYTF
TRBJ2-7 | . | TRBV27 | TRBD2 | 12 | TGTGCCAGCACAGGACTAGGAGGCGAGCAGTACTTC | CASTGLGGEQYF
TRBJ2-1 | . | TRBV3-1 | . | 14 | TGTGCCAGCAGCCAAGAGGGTATGAGGAATGAGCAGTTCTTC | CASSQEGMRNEQFF
TRBJ2-3 | . | TRBV27 | . | 14 | TGTGCCAGCAGTTCACAGGGAGTCACAGATACGCAGTATTTT | CASSSQGVTDTQYF